This T cell receptor (beta chain) was identified in a study of PD-1 blockade in classical Hodgkin lymphoma. Across the study: Each patient was given nivolumab 3 mg/kg through a vein every 2 weeks.

Looked up from germline, CDR1 is SGHDN and CDR2 is FVKESK. The CDR3 spans 18 residues. V lost 0 bases and J lost 0, with 15 bases in between. Every patient had relapsed following autologous stem cell transplantation, and cohorts differed in brentuximab vedotin exposure. Negative selection with magnets was how CD8+ T cells were isolated from the thawed PBMCs. The assay was immunoSEQ multiplex PCR, and TCRdb's table has in-frame clones only and misses some. The sample lists 25,000 to 30,000 clones, about 86% occurring once. The chain has TRBV14 and TRBJ2-1; D is unclear. The sample in question was CD8+ T cells from blood, obtained at baseline. The TCR comes from a human donor with classical Hodgkin lymphoma. CDR3 sequence: CASSQEGWEKLSYNEQFF. The CDR3 DNA sequence: TGTGCCAGCAGCCAAGAGGGTTGGGAAAAACTCTCCTACAATGAGCAGTTCTTC.